The T cell receptor (beta chain) described here comes from a study of T cells in women clearing cervical HPV infection. Study-level information: Donors had HPV16-related CIN3 or worse; 2 had invasive cancer. Controls gave blood once infection was undetectable; cases at lesion identification. Points from the study as a whole: TRBV6-7 abundance was lower in cases than controls (around 0.11% versus 0.15%).

As to this clone: Its antigen is unknown. The observed sequence ends 3 residues before the CDR3 terminus, with the missing tail filled in from the germline J gene.

Sequencing was performed with immunoSEQ multiplex PCR; in TCRdb, only in-frame clones are kept and a portion is missing. This sample contains around 30,000 clones. V trimming: 6 bases; J trimming: 2 bases; junction bases outside the gene matches: 9. The CDR3 consists of 14 residues. Germline assignment: CDR1 DFQATT and CDR2 SNEGSKA (reference sequence). The sample taken for sequencing was blood buffy coat. The receptor comes from a woman aged 18 to 69 with a cervical HPV16 infection that either progressed to CIN3+ or cleared (not recorded which). V is TRBV20-1 and J is TRBJ2-5; 7 bases are shared with TRBD2. The sequenced part of the CDR3 DNA is TGCAGTGCGCTAAGAGCGGGGAGACAAGAGACC. Protein product: CSALRAGRQET. The entire CDR3 is CSALRAGRQETQYF.